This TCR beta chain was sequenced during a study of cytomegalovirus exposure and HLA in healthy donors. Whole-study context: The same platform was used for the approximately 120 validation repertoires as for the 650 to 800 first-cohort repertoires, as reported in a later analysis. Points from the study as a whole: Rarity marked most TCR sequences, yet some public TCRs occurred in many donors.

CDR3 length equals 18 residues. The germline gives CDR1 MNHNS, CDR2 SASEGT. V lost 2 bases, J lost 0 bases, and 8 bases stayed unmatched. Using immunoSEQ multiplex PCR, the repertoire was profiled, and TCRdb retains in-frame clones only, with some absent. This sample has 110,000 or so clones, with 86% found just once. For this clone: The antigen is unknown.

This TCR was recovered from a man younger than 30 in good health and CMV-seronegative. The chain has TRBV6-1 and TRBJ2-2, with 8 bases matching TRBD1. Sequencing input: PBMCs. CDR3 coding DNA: TGTGCCAGCAGTGAAAAAACAGGGGGAGCCTCGAACACCGGGGAGCTGTTTTTT. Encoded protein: CASSEKTGGASNTGELFF.